The 15 T cell receptor beta chains given below trace back to one sample, sequenced in a study of blood T cell repertoires in COVID-19. Sequenced by immunoSEQ multiplex PCR; TCRdb stores in-frame clones only, minus some. Of over 85,000 clones detected, about 80% appear once; the ten largest clones hold around 2.1%. Sequenced input: peripheral blood. These receptors all come from a woman aged 70-85 years with acute or convalescent COVID-19.

The chain uses TRBV30 and TRBJ1-2, with a weak D call TRBD1 (5 bases). Germline loops: CDR1 GTSNPN, CDR2 SVGIG (reference sequence). This CDR3 comprises 13 residues. Trimming took 0 bases from V and 7 from J, leaving 12 bases between them. CDR3 in amino acids: CAWSVGPGFGYTF. The CDR3 bases are TGTGCCTGGAGTGTAGGCCCAGGGTTTGGCTACACCTTC.

This clone was observed a single time. The chain links TRBV2 to TRBJ1-2, with 7 bases fitting TRBD1. This CDR3 spans 15 amino acids. V lost 6 bases to trimming and J lost 4 bases; unmatched junction nucleotides: 11. Per the germline V gene, CDR1 is SNHLY and CDR2 is FYNNEI. CDR3 protein: CASSGTPGTAYGYTF. The CDR3 DNA reads TGTGCCAGCAGCGGTACACCCGGGACAGCCTATGGCTACACCTTC.

This clone occurred a few times. The chain has TRBV5-1 and TRBJ2-7; perhaps TRBD2 as D (6 bases). This CDR3 is 12 amino acids long. The germline gives CDR1 SGHRS, CDR2 YFSETQ. V lost 1 base to trimming and J lost 5 bases, with 7 bases between them. DNA of the CDR3: TGCGCCAGCAGCTTGACGGGGGACGAGCAGTACTTC. As protein: CASSLTGDEQYF.

The chain carries TRBV14 and TRBJ2-2; 7 bases are shared with TRBD1. Germline-derived CDR1 and CDR2 are SGHDN and FVKESK. After removal of 3 bases from V and 4 bases from J, the junction contained 5 bases not matched to a gene. The CDR3 has 15 residues. Written as DNA, the CDR3 is TGTGCCAGCAGCCAGTGGACAGGTACCACCGGGGAGCTGTTTTTT. It encodes CASSQWTGTTGELFF.

This chain joins TRBV27 and TRBJ2-3; 7 nucleotides align to TRBD1. The CDR3 totals 18 residues. The V and J ends lost 0 bases and 3 bases, in that order; junction bases with no gene match: 12. In germline, CDR1 is MNHEY, CDR2 SMNVEV (reference sequence). Here the CDR3 DNA reads TGTGCCAGCAGTTTATCTAGGACAGGCGACCCGAGAACAGATACGCAGTATTTT. Residues: CASSLSRTGDPRTDTQYF.

The chain has TRBV7-9 and TRBJ1-1; D is uncertain. CDR1 and CDR2 from the germline V gene are SEHNR and FQNEAQ (reference sequence). Trimming pared 2 bases from V and 5 bases from J, leaving 12 bases between. This CDR3 is 14 amino acids long. The CDR3: CASSLPGGETEAFF. CDR3 coding DNA: TGTGCCAGCAGCTTACCGGGAGGAGAGACTGAAGCTTTCTTT.

This chain uses TRBV11-2 with TRBJ2-1, with a tentative D call TRBD2 (5 bases). The CDR3 is made up of 12 amino acids. The V and J ends lost 8 bases and 7 bases respectively, with 12 bases between them. Germline CDR1 is SGHAT and CDR2 is FQNNGV. The CDR3 protein is CASQISGNEQFF. CDR3 DNA: TGTGCCAGCCAGATATCGGGAAATGAGCAGTTCTTC.

The V gene is TRBV7-9, the J gene TRBJ1-4; D possibly corresponds to TRBD1 (6 bases). Germline V CDR1 and CDR2: SEHNR, FQNEAQ (reference sequence). Deletions cut 2 bases from V and 0 bases from J, with 13 bases between. The CDR3 runs 17 residues. CDR3 residues: CASSLKQGESTNEKLFF. CDR3 bases: TGTGCCAGCAGCTTAAAACAGGGAGAATCAACTAATGAAAAACTGTTTTTT.

The chain couples TRBV3-1 (or the pseudogene TRBV3-2) to TRBJ2-1, with TRBD2 matching over 8 bases. The CDR3 runs to 16 residues. Germline values: CDR1 LGHDT, CDR2 YNNKEL (reference sequence). The ends lost 5 bases at V and 2 bases at J; junction bases unmatched: 8. The CDR3 sequence: CASSSRRGGAYNEQFF. The DNA of the CDR3 is TGTGCCAGCAGCTCCCGACGGGGGGGCGCCTACAATGAGCAGTTCTTC.

The chain links TRBV12-5 to TRBJ1-5, with D uncertain. Per germline, CDR1 LGHNT and CDR2 FRNRAP. The CDR3 covers 13 residues. Trimming stripped 1 base from V and 11 bases from J, with 12 bases between. CDR3 nucleotide sequence: TGTGCTAGTGGTTTGGAATCGGGTTTAGCCCAGCATTTT. It yields the protein CASGLESGLAQHF.

This chain links TRBV27 with TRBJ2-3, with a possible D match to TRBD2 (5 bases). There are 15 residues in the CDR3. With 0 bases removed from V and 2 bases from J, the gap between germline ends came to 9 bases. The V gene's germline CDR1 is MNHEY and CDR2 SMNVEV (reference sequence). The CDR3 loop is CASSLSRETTDTQYF. The CDR3 DNA is TGTGCCAGCAGTTTATCCCGGGAAACCACAGATACGCAGTATTTT.

The genes are TRBV2 and TRBJ1-2, with D possibly being TRBD1 (5 bases). The length of the CDR3 is 14 residues. Germline CDR1 is SNHLY and CDR2 is FYNNEI. V was pared by 6 bases and J by 0 bases, with 11 bases between. CDR3 amino acids: CASRRQSSNYGYTF. CDR3 nucleotides: TGTGCCAGCAGACGACAGTCCTCTAACTATGGCTACACCTTC.

The gene calls are TRBV7-9 and TRBJ2-7; unclear D gene. The germline V and J ends were trimmed by 2 bases and 4 bases, with 6 bases remaining between them. Germline V lookup: CDR1 SEHNR, CDR2 FQNEAQ (reference sequence). The CDR3 consists of 12 residues. CDR3 sequence: CASSLNSYEQYF. In DNA form, the CDR3 reads TGTGCCAGCAGCTTAAACTCGTACGAGCAGTACTTC.

The chain employs TRBV20-1 and TRBJ2-7, with TRBD2 identical over 8 bases. V was pared by 3 bases and J by 6 bases, with 10 bases of the junction left unmatched. The CDR3 loop spans 14 amino acids. Germline-derived CDR1 and CDR2 are DFQATT and SNEGSKA (reference sequence). This CDR3 is CSASLSGGTSEQYF. The CDR3 DNA sequence: TGCAGTGCTAGTCTAAGCGGGGGAACGAGCGAGCAGTACTTC.

This clone was recorded a few times. This chain uses TRBV4-1 with TRBJ1-5, with no clear D. The CDR3 is 13 residues long. From germline, CDR1 is MGHRA and CDR2 YSYEKL. The ends were cut back, 4 bases at V and 7 bases at J, with 11 bases in the middle. The CDR3 sequence: CASSLNLRQPQHF. In nucleotides, the CDR3 is TGCGCCAGCAGCCTGAATTTGAGACAGCCCCAGCATTTT.